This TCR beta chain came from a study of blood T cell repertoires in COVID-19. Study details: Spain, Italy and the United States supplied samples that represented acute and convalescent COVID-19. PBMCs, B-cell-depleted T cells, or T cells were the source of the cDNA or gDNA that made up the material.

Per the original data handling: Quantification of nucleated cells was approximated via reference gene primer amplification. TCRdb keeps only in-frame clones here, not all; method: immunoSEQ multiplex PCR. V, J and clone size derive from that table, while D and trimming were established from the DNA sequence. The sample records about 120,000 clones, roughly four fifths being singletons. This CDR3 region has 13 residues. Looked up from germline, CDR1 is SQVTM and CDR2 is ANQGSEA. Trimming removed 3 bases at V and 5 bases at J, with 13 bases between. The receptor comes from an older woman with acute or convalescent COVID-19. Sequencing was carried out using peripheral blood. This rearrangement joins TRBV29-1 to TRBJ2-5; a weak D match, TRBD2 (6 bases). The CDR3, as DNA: TGCAGCGTTGATGGGGCGGGACGGGAGACCCAGTACTTC. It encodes CSVDGAGRETQYF.